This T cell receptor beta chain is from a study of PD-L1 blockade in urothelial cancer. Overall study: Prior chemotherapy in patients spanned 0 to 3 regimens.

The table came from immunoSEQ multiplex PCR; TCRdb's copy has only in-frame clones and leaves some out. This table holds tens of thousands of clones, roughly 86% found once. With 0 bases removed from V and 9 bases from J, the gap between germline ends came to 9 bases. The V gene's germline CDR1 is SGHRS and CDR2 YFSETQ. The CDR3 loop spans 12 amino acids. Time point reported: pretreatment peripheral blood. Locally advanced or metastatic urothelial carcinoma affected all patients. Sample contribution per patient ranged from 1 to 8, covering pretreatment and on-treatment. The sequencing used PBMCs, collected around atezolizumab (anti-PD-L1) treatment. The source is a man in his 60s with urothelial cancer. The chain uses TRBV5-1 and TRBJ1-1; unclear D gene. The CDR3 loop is CASSLDQFQAFF. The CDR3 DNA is TGCGCCAGCAGCTTGGACCAGTTTCAAGCTTTCTTT. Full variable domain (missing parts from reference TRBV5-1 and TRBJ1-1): KAGVTQTPRYLIKTRGQQVTLSCSPISGHRSVSWYQQTPGQGLQFLFEYFSETQRNKGNFPGRFSGRQFSNSRSEMNVSTLELGDSALYLCASSLDQFQAFFGQGTRLTVV.